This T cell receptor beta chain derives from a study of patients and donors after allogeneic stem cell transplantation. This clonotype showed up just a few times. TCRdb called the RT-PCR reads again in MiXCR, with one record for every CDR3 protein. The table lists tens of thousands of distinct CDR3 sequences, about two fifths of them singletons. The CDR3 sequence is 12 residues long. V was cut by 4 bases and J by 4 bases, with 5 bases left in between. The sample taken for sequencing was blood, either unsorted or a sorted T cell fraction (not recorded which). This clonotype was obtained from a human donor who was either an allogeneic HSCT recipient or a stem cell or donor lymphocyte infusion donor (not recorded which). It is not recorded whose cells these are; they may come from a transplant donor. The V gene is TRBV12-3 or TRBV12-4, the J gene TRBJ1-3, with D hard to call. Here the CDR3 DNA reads TGTGCCAGCAGTTCCAAGGGAAACACCATATATTTT. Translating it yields CASSSKGNTIYF.